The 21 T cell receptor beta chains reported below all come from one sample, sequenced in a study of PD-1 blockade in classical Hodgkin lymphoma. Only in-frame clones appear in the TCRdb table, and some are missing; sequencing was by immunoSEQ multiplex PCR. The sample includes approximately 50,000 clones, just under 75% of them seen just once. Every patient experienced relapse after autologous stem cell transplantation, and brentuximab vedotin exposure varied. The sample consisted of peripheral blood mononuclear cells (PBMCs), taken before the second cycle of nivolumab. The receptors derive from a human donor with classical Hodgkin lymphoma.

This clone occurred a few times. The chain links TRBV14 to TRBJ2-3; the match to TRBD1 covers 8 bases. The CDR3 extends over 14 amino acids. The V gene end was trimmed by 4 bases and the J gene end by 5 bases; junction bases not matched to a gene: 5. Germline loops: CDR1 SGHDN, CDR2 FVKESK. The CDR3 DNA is TGTGCCAGCAGCCTCCAGGGGGCTGGAGATACGCAGTATTTT. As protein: CASSLQGAGDTQYF. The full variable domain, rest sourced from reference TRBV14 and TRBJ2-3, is EAGVTQFPSHSVIEKGQTVTLRCDPISGHDNLYWYRRVMGKEIKFLLHFVKESKQDESGMPNNRFLAERTGGTYSTLKVQPAELEDSGVYFCASSLQGAGDTQYFGPGTRLTVL.

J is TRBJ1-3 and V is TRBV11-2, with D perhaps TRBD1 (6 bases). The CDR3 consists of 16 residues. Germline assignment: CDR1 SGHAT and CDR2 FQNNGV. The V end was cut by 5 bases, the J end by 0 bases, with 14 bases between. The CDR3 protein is CASSLKGDTSGNTIYF. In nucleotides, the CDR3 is TGTGCCAGCAGCCTGAAGGGGGACACCTCTGGAAACACCATATATTTT.

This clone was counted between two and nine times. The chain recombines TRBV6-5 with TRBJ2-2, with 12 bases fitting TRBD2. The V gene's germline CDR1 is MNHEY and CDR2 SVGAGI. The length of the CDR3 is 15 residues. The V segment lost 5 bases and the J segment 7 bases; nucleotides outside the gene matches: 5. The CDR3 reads CASSPLAGGGGELFF. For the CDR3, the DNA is TGTGCCAGCAGTCCACTAGCGGGAGGAGGCGGGGAGCTGTTTTTT.

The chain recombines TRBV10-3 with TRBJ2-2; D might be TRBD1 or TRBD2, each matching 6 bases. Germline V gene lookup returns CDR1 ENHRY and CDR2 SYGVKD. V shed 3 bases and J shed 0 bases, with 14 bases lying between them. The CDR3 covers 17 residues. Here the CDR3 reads CAISDWVEGANTGELFF. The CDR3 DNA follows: TGTGCCATCAGTGATTGGGTGGAGGGGGCGAACACCGGGGAGCTGTTTTTT.

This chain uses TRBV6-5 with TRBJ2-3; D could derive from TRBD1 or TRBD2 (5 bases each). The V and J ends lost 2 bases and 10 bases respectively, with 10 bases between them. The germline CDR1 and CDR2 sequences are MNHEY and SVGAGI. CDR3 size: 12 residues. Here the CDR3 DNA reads TGTGCCAGCAGTTACGCGCCGGGGCCGCAGTATTTT. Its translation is CASSYAPGPQYF.

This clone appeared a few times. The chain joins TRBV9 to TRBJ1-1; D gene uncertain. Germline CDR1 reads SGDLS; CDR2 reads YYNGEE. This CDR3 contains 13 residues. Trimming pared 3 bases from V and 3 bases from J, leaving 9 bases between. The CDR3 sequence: CASSALLYTEAFF. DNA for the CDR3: TGTGCCAGCAGCGCGTTGCTCTACACTGAAGCTTTCTTT. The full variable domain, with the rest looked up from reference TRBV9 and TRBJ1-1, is DSGVTQTPKHLITATGQRVTLRCSPRSGDLSVYWYQQSLDQGLQFLIQYYNGEERAKGNILERFSAQQFPDLHSELNLSSLELGDSALYFCASSALLYTEAFFGQGTRLTVV.

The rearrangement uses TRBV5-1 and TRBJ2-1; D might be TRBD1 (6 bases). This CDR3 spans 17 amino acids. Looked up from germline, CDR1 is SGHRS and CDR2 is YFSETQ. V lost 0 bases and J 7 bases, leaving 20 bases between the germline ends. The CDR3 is CASSLVTGTYQRNEQFF. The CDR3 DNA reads TGCGCCAGCAGCTTGGTGACCGGGACATACCAGCGGAATGAGCAGTTCTTC.

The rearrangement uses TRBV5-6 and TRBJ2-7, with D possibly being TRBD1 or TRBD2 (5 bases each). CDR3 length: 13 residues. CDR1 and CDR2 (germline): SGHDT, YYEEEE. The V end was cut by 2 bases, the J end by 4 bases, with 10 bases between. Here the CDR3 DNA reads TGTGCCAGCAGCTTTGGGGGTGTGTACGAGCAGTACTTC. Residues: CASSFGGVYEQYF. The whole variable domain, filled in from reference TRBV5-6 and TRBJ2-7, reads DAGVTQSPTHLIKTRGQQVTLRCSPKSGHDTVSWYQQALGQGPQFIFQYYEEEERQRGNFPDRFSGHQFPNYSSELNVNALLLGDSALYLCASSFGGVYEQYFGPGTRLTVT.

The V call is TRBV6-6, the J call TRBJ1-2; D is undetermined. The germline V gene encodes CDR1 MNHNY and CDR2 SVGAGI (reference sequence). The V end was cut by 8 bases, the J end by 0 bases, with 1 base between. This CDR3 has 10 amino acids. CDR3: CASSNYGYTF. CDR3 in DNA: TGTGCCAGCTCTAACTATGGCTACACCTTC.

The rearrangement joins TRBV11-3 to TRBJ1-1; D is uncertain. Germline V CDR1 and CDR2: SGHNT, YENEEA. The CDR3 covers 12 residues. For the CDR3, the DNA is TGTGCTCCCGGGGAATCGGACACTGAAGCTTTCTTT. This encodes CAPGESDTEAFF.

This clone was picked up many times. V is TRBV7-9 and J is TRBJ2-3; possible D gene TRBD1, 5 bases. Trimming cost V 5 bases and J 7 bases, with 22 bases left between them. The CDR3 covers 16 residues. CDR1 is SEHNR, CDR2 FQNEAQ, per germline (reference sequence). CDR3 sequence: CASSPRKGRELYTQYF. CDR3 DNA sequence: TGTGCCAGCAGCCCTCGAAAGGGGCGCGAGTTATATACGCAGTATTTT.

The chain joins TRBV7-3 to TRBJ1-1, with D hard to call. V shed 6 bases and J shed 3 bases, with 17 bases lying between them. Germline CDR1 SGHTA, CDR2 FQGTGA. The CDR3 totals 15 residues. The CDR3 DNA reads TGTGCCAGCAGTCCGAACACTTTTCGGGACACTGAAGCTTTCTTT. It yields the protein CASSPNTFRDTEAFF.

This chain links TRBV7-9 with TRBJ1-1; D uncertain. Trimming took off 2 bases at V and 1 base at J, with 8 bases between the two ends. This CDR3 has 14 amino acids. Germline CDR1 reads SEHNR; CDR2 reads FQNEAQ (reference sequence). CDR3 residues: CASSLRVGNTEAFF. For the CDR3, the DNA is TGTGCCAGCAGCTTACGAGTGGGGAACACTGAAGCTTTCTTT. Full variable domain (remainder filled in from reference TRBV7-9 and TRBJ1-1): DTGVSQNPRHKITKRGQNVTFRCDPISEHNRLYWYRQTLGQGPEFLTYFQNEAQLEKSRLLSDRFSAERPKGSFSTLEIQRTEQGDSAMYLCASSLRVGNTEAFFGQGTRLTVV.

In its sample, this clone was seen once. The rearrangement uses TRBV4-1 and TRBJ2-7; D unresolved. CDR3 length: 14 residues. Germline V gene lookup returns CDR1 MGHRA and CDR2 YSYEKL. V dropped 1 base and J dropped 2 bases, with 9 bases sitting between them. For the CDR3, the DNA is TGCGCCAGCAGCCAAGTTAGCAGGACCTACGAGCAGTACTTC. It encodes CASSQVSRTYEQYF.

In nucleotides, the CDR3 is TGTGCCTGGAGTGTAAGGGGGGGCTACGAGCAGTACTTC. The encoded protein is CAWSVRGGYEQYF. The chain recombines TRBV30 with TRBJ2-7; possibly TRBD2 for D (7 bases). CDR1 is GTSNPN, CDR2 SVGIG, per germline (reference sequence). The CDR3 is made up of 13 amino acids. V was clipped by 0 bases and J by 3 bases, with 9 bases between them.

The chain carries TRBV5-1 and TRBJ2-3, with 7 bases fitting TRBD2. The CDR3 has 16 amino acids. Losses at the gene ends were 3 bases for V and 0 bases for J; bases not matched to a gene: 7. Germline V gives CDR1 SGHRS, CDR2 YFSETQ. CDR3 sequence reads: CASSYRFSGSTDTQYF. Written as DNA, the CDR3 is TGCGCCAGCAGCTACCGGTTTAGCGGGAGCACAGATACGCAGTATTTT. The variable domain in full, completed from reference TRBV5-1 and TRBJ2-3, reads KAGVTQTPRYLIKTRGQQVTLSCSPISGHRSVSWYQQTPGQGLQFLFEYFSETQRNKGNFPGRFSGRQFSNSRSEMNVSTLELGDSALYLCASSYRFSGSTDTQYFGPGTRLTVL.

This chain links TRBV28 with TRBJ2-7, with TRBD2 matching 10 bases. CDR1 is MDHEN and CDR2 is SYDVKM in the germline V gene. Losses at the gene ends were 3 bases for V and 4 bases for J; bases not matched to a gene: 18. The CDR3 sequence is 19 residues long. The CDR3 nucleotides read TGTGCCAGCAGTTTGGATCTAGCGGGAGAATGGGTAAGCGCTTACGAGCAGTACTTC. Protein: CASSLDLAGEWVSAYEQYF.

The CDR3 DNA follows: TGTGCCAGCAGTCCCCCCGGGGGGTACGGGGCCAACGTCCTGACTTTC. Its translation is CASSPPGGYGANVLTF. The genes are TRBV27 and TRBJ2-6; 7 nucleotides align to TRBD2. Trimming removed 5 bases from V and 4 bases from J; junction bases left unmatched: 8. Germline V gene data show CDR1 as MNHEY and CDR2 as SMNVEV (reference sequence). The length of the CDR3 is 16 residues.

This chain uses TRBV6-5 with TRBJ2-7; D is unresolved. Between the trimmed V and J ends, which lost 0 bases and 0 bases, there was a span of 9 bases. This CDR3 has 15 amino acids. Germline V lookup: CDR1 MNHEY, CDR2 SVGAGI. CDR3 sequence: CASSYSAATSYEQYF. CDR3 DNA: TGTGCCAGCAGTTACTCGGCAGCTACCTCCTACGAGCAGTACTTC.

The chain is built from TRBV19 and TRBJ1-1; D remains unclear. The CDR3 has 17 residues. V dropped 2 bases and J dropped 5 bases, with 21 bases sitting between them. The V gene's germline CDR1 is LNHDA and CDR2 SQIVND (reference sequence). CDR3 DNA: TGTGCCAGTAGTATAATACGGGGTGAGGCATTAGGTACTGAAGCTTTCTTT. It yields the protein CASSIIRGEALGTEAFF. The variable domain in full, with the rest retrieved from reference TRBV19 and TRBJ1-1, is DGGITQSPKYLFRKEGQNVTLSCEQNLNHDAMYWYRQDPGQGLRLIYYSQIVNDFQKGDIAEGYSVSREKKESFPLTVTSAQKNPTAFYLCASSIIRGEALGTEAFFGQGTRLTVV.

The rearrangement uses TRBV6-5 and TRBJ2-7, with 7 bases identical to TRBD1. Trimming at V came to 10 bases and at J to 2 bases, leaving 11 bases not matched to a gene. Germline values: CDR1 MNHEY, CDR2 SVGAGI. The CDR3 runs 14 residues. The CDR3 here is CATQIGQGAYEQYF. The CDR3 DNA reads TGTGCCACCCAGATAGGGCAGGGGGCCTACGAGCAGTACTTC.